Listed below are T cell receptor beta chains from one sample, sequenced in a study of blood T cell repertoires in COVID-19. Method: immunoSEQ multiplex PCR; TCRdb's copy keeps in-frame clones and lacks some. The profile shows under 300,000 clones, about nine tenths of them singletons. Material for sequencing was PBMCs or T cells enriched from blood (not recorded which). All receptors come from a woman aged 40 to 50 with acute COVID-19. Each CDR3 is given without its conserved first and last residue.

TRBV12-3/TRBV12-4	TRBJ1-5	ASSSQGYQPQH
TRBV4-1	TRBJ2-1	ASSQEKDTVYNEQF
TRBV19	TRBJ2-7	ASSFQTIDEQY
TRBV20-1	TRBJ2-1	SASRGLAGNNEQF
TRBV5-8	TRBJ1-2	ARTRDIRSRGYT
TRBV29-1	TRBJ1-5	SVGTGRDNQPQH
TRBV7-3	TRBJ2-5	ASSTGTSGDQETQY
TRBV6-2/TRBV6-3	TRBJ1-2	ASSPAETGRGYT
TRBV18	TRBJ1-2	ASSPGQGNGYT
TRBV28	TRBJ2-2	ASGRPVGGAGELF
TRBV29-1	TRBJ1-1	SVERNTEAF
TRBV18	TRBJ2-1	ASSPEGTVRNEQF
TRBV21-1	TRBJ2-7	ASRTSGGTYEQY
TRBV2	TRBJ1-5	ASQGVTSNQPQH
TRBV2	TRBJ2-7	ASLDPGQGLEQY
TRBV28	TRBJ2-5	ASRTGGSIKTQY
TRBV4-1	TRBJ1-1	ASSQWAGNTEAF
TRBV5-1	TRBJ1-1	ASSLGPQGEAF
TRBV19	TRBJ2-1	ASSMNSYNEQF
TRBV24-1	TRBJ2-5	ATSDSGGAKETQY
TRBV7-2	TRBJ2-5	ASSLGTSGRLETQY
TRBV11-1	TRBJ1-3	ASSLGQAITGNTIY
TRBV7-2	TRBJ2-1	ASSLGRGSYNEQF
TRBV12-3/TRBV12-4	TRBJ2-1	ASRLRARHEQF
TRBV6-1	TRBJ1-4	ASSEAWRTNEKLF
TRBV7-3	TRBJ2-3	ASSLGSNTQY
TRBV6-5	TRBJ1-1	ASSYSGAGMNTEAF
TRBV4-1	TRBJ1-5	ASSQGQYSNQPQH
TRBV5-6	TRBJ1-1	ASSLAPGANTEAF
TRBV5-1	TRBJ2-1	ASSLGGLYYNEQF
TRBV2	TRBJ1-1	ASSLIRTGTEAF
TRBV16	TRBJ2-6	ASSQFVSGANVLT
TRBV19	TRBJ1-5	ASSMLGGNQPQH
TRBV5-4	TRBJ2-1	ASSRDKSSYNEQF
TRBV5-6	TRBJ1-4	ASSRDRAWANEKLF
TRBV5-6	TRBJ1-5	ASSSTGEINQPQH
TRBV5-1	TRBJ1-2	ASSLAGYGYT